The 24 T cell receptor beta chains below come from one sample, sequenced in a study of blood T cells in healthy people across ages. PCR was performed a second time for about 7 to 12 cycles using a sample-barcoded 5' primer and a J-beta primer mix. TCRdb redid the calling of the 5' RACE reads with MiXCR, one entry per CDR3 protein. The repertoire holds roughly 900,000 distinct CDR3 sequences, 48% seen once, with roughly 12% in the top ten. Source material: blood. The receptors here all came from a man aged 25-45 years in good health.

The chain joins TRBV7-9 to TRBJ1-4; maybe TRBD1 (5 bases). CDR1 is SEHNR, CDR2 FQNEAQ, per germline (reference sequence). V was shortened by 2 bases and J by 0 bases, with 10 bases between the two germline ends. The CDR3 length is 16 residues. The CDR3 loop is CASSLMGRATNEKLFF. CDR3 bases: TGTGCCAGCAGCTTAATGGGACGGGCAACTAATGAAAAACTGTTTTTT.

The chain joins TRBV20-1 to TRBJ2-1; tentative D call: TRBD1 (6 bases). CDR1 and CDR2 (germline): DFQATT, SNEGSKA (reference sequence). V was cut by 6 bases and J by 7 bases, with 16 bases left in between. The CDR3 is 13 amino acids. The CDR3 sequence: CSALTGGRNEQFF. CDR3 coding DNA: TGCAGTGCCCTAACTGGGGGCCGGAATGAGCAGTTCTTC.

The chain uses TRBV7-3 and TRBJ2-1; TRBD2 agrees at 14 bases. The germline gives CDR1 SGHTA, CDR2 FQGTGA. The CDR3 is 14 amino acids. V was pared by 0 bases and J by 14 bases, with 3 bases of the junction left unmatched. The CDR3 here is CASSLTGLAGGEFF. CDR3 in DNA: TGTGCCAGCAGCTTAACCGGACTAGCGGGGGGTGAGTTCTTC.

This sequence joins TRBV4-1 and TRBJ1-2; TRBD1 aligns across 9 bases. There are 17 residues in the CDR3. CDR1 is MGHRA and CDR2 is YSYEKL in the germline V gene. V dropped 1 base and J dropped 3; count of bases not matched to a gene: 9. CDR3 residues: CASSQVGMGQGHYGYTF. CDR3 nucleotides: TGCGCCAGCAGCCAAGTCGGCATGGGACAGGGACACTATGGCTACACCTTC.

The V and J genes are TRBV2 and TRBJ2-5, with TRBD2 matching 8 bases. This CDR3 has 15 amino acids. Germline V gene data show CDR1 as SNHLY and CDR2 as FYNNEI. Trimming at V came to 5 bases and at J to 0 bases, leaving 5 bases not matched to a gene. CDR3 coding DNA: TGTGCCAGCAGTTCGGGCGGGGGGTACCAAGAGACCCAGTACTTC. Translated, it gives CASSSGGGYQETQYF.

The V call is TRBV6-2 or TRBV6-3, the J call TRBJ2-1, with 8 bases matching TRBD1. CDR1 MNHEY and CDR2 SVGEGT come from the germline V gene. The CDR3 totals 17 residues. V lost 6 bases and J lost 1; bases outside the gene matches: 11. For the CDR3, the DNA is TGTGCCAGCAGAATACGACAGGGGATCAGTTCCTACAATGAGCAGTTCTTC. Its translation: CASRIRQGISSYNEQFF.

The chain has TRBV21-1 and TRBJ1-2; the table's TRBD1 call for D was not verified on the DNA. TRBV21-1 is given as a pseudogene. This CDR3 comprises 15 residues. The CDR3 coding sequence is TGTGCCAGCAGCAGTAGGGACAGAACCTTCTATGGCTACACCTTC. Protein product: CASSSRDRTFYGYTF.

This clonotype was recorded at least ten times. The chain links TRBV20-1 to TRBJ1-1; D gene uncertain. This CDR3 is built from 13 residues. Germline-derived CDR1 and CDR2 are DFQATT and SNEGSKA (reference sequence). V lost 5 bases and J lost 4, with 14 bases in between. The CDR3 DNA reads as TGCAGTGCTCCAGCGTCCTGGAGCACTGAAGCTTTCTTT. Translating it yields CSAPASWSTEAFF.

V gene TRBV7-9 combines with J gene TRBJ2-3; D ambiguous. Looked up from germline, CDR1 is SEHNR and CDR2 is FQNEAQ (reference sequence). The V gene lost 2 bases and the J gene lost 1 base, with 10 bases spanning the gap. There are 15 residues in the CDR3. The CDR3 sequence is CASSLNPTRTDTQYF. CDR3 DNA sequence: TGTGCCAGCAGCTTAAATCCCACTCGCACAGATACGCAGTATTTT.

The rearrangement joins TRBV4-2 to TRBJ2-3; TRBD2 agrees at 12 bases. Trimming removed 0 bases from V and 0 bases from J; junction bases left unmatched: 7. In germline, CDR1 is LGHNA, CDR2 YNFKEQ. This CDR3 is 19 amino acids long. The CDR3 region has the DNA TGTGCCAGCAGCCAAGAGGGACTAGCGGGCAAACTGAGCACAGATACGCAGTATTTT. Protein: CASSQEGLAGKLSTDTQYF.

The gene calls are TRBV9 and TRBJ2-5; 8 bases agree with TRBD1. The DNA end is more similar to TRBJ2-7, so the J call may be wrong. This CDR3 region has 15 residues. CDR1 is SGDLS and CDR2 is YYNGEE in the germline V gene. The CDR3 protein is CASSPGQASFYEQYF. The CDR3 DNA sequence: TGTGCCAGCAGCCCGGGACAGGCCTCCTTCTACGAGCAGTACTTC.

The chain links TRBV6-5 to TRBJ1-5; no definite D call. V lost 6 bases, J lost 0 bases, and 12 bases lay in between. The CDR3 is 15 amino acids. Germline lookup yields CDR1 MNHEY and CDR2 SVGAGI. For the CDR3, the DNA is TGTGCCAGCAGGACGGGAGGAAATAGCAATCAGCCCCAGCATTTT. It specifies CASRTGGNSNQPQHF.

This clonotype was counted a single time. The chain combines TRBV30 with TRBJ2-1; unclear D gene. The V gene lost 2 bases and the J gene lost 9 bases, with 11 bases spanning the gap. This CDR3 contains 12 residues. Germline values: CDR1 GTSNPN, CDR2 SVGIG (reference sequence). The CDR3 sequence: CAWSPPRSEQFF. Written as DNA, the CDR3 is TGTGCCTGGAGTCCCCCCCGTAGTGAGCAGTTCTTC.

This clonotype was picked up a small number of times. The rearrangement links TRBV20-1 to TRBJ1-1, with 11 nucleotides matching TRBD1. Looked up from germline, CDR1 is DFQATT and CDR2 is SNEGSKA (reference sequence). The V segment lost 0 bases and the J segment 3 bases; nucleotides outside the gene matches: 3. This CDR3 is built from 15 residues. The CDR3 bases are TGCAGTGCTAGAGATAGGACAGGGGGCCACACTGAAGCTTTCTTT. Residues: CSARDRTGGHTEAFF.

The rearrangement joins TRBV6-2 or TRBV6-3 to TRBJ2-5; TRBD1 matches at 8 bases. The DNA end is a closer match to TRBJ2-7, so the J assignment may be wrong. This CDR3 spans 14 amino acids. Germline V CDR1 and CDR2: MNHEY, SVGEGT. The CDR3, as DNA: TGTGCCAGCAGTTGTATCAGGGGGCTCTACGAGCAGTACTTC. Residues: CASSCIRGLYEQYF.

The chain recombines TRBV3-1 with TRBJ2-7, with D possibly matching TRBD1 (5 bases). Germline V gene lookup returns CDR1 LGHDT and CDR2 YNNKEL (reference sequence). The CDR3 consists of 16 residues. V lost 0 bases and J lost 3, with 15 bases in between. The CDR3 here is CASSQDKFDRDYEQYF. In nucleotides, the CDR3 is TGTGCCAGCAGCCAAGACAAGTTCGACAGAGACTACGAGCAGTACTTC.

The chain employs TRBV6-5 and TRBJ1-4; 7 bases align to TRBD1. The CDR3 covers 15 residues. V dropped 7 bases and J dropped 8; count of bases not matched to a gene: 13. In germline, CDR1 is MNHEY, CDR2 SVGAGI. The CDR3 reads CASTRGKTGTEKLFF. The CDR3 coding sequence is TGTGCCAGCACTAGAGGGAAGACAGGGACCGAAAAACTGTTTTTT.

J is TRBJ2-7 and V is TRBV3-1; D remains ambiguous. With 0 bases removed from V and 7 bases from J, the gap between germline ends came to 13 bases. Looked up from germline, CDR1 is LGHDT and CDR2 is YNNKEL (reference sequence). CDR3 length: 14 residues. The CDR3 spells CASSQEDLYNEQYF. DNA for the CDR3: TGTGCCAGCAGCCAAGAAGATTTATACAATGAGCAGTACTTC.

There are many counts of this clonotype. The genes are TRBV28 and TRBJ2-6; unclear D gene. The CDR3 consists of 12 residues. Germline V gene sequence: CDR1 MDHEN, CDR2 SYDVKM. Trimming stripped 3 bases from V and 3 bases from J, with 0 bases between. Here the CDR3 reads CASSFGANVLTF. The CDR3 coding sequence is TGTGCCAGCAGTTTTGGGGCCAACGTCCTGACTTTC.

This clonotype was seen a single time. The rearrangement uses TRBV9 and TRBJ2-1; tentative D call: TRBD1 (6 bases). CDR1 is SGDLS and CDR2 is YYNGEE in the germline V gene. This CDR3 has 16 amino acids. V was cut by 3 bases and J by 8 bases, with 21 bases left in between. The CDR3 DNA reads TGTGCCAGCAGCGCCAGCCACTGGGGGCGAATTGATGAGCAGTTCTTC. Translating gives CASSASHWGRIDEQFF.

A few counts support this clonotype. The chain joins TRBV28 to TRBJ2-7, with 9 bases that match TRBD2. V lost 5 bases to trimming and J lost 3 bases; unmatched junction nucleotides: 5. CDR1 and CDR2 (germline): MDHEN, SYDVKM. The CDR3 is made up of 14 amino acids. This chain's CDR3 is CASSAAGGDYEQYF. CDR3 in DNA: TGTGCCAGCAGTGCCGCGGGGGGGGACTACGAGCAGTACTTC.

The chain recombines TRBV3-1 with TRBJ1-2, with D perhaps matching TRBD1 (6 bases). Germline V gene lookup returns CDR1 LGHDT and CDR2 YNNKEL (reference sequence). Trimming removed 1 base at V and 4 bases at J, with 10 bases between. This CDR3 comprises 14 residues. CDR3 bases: TGTGCCAGCAGCCAAGCACAGACAGGCTATGGCTACACCTTC. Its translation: CASSQAQTGYGYTF. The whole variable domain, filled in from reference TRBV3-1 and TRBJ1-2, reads DTAVSQTPKYLVTQMGNDKSIKCEQNLGHDTMYWYKQDSKKFLKIMFSYNNKELIINETVPNRFSPKSPDKAHLNLHINSLELGDSAVYFCASSQAQTGYGYTFGSGTRLTVV.

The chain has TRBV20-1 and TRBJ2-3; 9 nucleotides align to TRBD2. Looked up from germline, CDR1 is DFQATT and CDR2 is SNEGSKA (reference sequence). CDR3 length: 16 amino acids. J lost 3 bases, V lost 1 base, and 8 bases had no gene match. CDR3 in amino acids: CSARGPGLAATDTQYF. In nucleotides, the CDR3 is TGCAGTGCTAGAGGCCCGGGACTAGCAGCGACAGATACGCAGTATTTT.

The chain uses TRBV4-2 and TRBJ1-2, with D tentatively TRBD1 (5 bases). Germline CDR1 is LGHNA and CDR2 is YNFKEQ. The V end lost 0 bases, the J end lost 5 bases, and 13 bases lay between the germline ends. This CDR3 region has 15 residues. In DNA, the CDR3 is TGTGCCAGCAGCCAAGAGCTGGGGGGATGGTATGGCTACACCTTC. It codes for CASSQELGGWYGYTF.